The 25 T cell receptor beta chains below all came from one sample that was sequenced in a study of cytomegalovirus exposure and HLA in healthy donors. 13 Jbeta primers and 60 Vbeta primers were used for the PCR. Assay used: immunoSEQ multiplex PCR; TCRdb lists only in-frame clones, some missing. The sample records 170,000 or so clones, about four fifths being singletons. Sequencing was performed on PBMCs. The receptors were gathered from a man aged 25 to 45 in good health and CMV-seropositive.

This chain uses TRBV4-1 with TRBJ2-3, with TRBD2 identical over 11 bases. Germline lookup yields CDR1 MGHRA and CDR2 YSYEKL. The CDR3 runs 18 residues. Trimming removed 4 bases from V and 4 bases from J; junction bases left unmatched: 13. The CDR3 bases are TGCGCCAGCAGCCCCGAGACCTCCCTAGCGGGAGGACCAGATACGCAGTATTTT. Its protein is CASSPETSLAGGPDTQYF.

The chain carries TRBV7-2 and TRBJ2-1; 10 bases are a match to TRBD2. V shed 5 bases and J 5 bases; nucleotides not matched to a gene: 6. This CDR3 spans 15 amino acids. CDR1 SGHTA and CDR2 FQGNSA come from the germline V gene. The CDR3 region has the DNA TGTGCCAGCAGCACCGGGACTAGCGCCCACAATGAGCAGTTCTTC. It yields the protein CASSTGTSAHNEQFF.

This clone showed up just a few times. J is TRBJ1-6 and V is TRBV27; D is perhaps TRBD1 (5 bases). Germline V gene lookup returns CDR1 MNHEY and CDR2 SMNVEV (reference sequence). V was pared by 4 bases and J by 10 bases, with 11 bases between. The CDR3 is 13 residues long. CDR3 residues: CASSSSGNSPLHF. CDR3 nucleotide sequence: TGTGCCAGCAGTTCCTCAGGGAACTCACCCCTCCACTTT.

This clone was counted a few times. The gene calls are TRBV7-9 and TRBJ1-3; D perhaps matches TRBD1 (5 bases). CDR1 and CDR2 (germline): SEHNR, FQNEAQ (reference sequence). The V end lost 3 bases, the J end lost 4 bases, and 13 bases lay between the germline ends. CDR3 length: 15 amino acids. Written as DNA, the CDR3 is TGTGCCAGCAGCTTCTCTACAGGCGCCGGAAACACCATATATTTT. This encodes CASSFSTGAGNTIYF.

The CDR3 loop reads CASSYPKDRAYEQYF. DNA of the CDR3: TGTGCCAGCAGTTACCCAAAGGACAGGGCCTACGAGCAGTACTTC. This chain links TRBV6-6 with TRBJ2-7, with TRBD1 matching 8 bases. Trimming cost V 2 bases and J 2 bases; bases outside gene matches: 5. Germline lookup yields CDR1 MNHNY and CDR2 SVGAGI (reference sequence). The CDR3 length is 15 residues.

The chain carries TRBV5-5 and TRBJ1-2, with a tentative D call TRBD1 (6 bases). The CDR3 loop spans 13 amino acids. Trimming took off 7 bases at V and 6 bases at J, with 16 bases between the two ends. Germline lookup yields CDR1 SGHKS and CDR2 YYEKEE (reference sequence). The CDR3 DNA reads TGTGCCAGCCGCGGGGGGGGCGGGAATGGCTACACCTTC. The encoded protein is CASRGGGGNGYTF.

The genes are TRBV15 and TRBJ1-2; D uncertain. Germline V gene data show CDR1 as LNHNV and CDR2 as YYDKDF (reference sequence). V was pared by 5 bases and J by 7 bases, with 20 bases between. The CDR3 loop spans 15 amino acids. CDR3 loop: CATSDITGRWSGYTF. The CDR3, as DNA: TGTGCCACCAGCGACATCACGGGGAGGTGGAGTGGCTACACCTTC.

The DNA for the CDR3 is TGCGCCAGCAGCCAAGATGGGCAAGGCGCAGATACGCAGTATTTT. Protein: CASSQDGQGADTQYF. The rearrangement uses TRBV4-3 and TRBJ2-3, with D unclear. The CDR3 runs 15 residues. V lost 0 bases, J lost 4 bases, and 11 bases lay in between. Germline lookup yields CDR1 LGHNA and CDR2 YSLEER.

The chain is built from TRBV9 and TRBJ1-6; no definite D call. This CDR3 is built from 14 residues. Germline CDR1 reads SGDLS; CDR2 reads YYNGEE. The V gene lost 3 bases and the J gene lost 2 bases, with 6 bases spanning the gap. DNA for the CDR3: TGTGCCAGCAGCGCAGGTCCCTATAATTCACCCCTCCACTTT. Its translation: CASSAGPYNSPLHF. The full variable domain, in which reference TRBV9 and TRBJ1-6 provide the parts outside the CDR3, is DSGVTQTPKHLITATGQRVTLRCSPRSGDLSVYWYQQSLDQGLQFLIQYYNGEERAKGNILERFSAQQFPDLHSELNLSSLELGDSALYFCASSAGPYNSPLHFGNGTRLTVT.

This chain links TRBV11-3 with TRBJ2-2; D remains ambiguous. The V end lost 5 bases, the J end lost 4 bases, and 8 bases lay between the germline ends. This CDR3 spans 13 amino acids. The germline CDR1 and CDR2 sequences are SGHNT and YENEEA. The CDR3 is CASSPRVTGELFF. CDR3 in DNA: TGTGCCAGCAGCCCTCGAGTCACCGGGGAGCTGTTTTTT.

This rearrangement joins TRBV6-1 to TRBJ1-1; D possibly corresponds to TRBD1 (5 bases). The CDR3 is 13 amino acids. CDR1 and CDR2 from the germline V gene are MNHNS and SASEGT. V was shortened by 6 bases and J by 8 bases, with 16 bases between the two germline ends. The CDR3 loop reads CASRPLGTFEAFF. The CDR3 DNA sequence: TGTGCCAGCAGACCCCTCGGGACTTTCGAAGCTTTCTTT.

The gene calls are TRBV28 and TRBJ2-3, with TRBD1 matching over 9 bases. The length of the CDR3 is 18 residues. J was trimmed by 2 bases and V by 3 bases; bases with no gene match: 12. The V gene's germline CDR1 is MDHEN and CDR2 SYDVKM. The CDR3: CASSFPNRGQTHTDTQYF. DNA for the CDR3: TGTGCCAGCAGTTTCCCAAACAGGGGGCAGACACACACAGATACGCAGTATTTT.

The gene calls are TRBV25-1 and TRBJ1-2; TRBD1 matches at 7 bases. Trimming at V came to 6 bases and at J to 4 bases, leaving 8 bases not matched to a gene. The CDR3 contains 14 residues. Germline loops: CDR1 MGHDK, CDR2 SYGVNS. CDR3 DNA: TGTGCCAGCAGCGAGACAGGGTTTGGCTATGGCTACACCTTC. Translating gives CASSETGFGYGYTF.

V and J are TRBV28 and TRBJ1-5; no definite D call. This CDR3 is built from 12 residues. V was cut by 2 bases and J by 6 bases, with 5 bases left in between. Germline CDR1 and CDR2: MDHEN and SYDVKM. The CDR3 nucleotides read TGTGCCAGCAGTTTAGGGAGTCAGCCCCAGCATTTT. It translates to CASSLGSQPQHF.

A single count supports this clone. The chain couples TRBV19 to TRBJ2-7, with TRBD2 matching 9 bases. Germline V lookup: CDR1 LNHDA, CDR2 SQIVND (reference sequence). This CDR3 spans 15 amino acids. The trim removed 1 base at V and 2 bases at J, leaving 3 bases unmatched. The CDR3 DNA sequence: TGTGCCAGTAGTATAGGGTCTAGCGGGACCTACGAGCAGTACTTC. Amino acids: CASSIGSSGTYEQYF.

This clone was counted a single time. The chain joins TRBV9 to TRBJ2-2; 10 bases line up with TRBD2. Germline V gives CDR1 SGDLS, CDR2 YYNGEE. J lost 6 bases, V lost 4 bases, and 9 bases had no gene match. The CDR3 contains 16 residues. This CDR3 is CASSPAAGTSAGELFF. CDR3 coding DNA: TGTGCCAGCAGCCCAGCTGCCGGGACTAGCGCCGGGGAGCTGTTTTTT.

The chain couples TRBV7-6 to TRBJ2-7; 10 positions agree with TRBD1. With V trimmed by 2 bases and J by 5 bases, 12 bases remained unmatched. This CDR3 has 17 residues. Germline-derived CDR1 and CDR2 are SGHVS and FNYEAQ. The CDR3 spells CASSLRPYGTGVHEQYF. CDR3 nucleotide sequence: TGTGCCAGCAGCTTAAGACCCTACGGGACAGGGGTACACGAGCAGTACTTC.

The V and J genes are TRBV9 and TRBJ2-1; 7 bases match TRBD2. The CDR3 is 15 amino acids. The trim removed 0 bases at V and 3 bases at J, leaving 3 bases unmatched. Germline V gives CDR1 SGDLS, CDR2 YYNGEE. CDR3 sequence (DNA): TGTGCCAGCAGCGTAGGGGCGGGAGACTACAATGAGCAGTTCTTC. This codes for CASSVGAGDYNEQFF.

For this clone: At one of its ends the junction is not consistent with the germline gene, which may arise from a read error. The sample has other DNA sequences that encode this CDR3 too. V and J are TRBV18 and TRBJ1-1; 9 bases are a match to TRBD1. The CDR3 sequence is 14 residues long. CDR1 is KGHSH and CDR2 is LQKENI in the germline V gene. DNA for the CDR3: TGTGCCAGCTCACCACCGGGACAGGGTGGGGAAGCCTTCTTT. Its protein is CASSPPGQGGEAFF.

V is TRBV29-1 and J is TRBJ1-5; tentatively, D is TRBD1 (6 bases). The CDR3 runs to 13 residues. Germline-derived CDR1 and CDR2 are SQVTM and ANQGSEA. Trimming removed 7 bases at V and 4 bases at J, with 14 bases between. CDR3 region: CSAATGPNQPQHF. The CDR3 nucleotides read TGCAGCGCTGCGACAGGCCCGAATCAGCCCCAGCATTTT.

The chain couples TRBV6-1 to TRBJ1-3, with D possibly matching TRBD1 (5 bases). Per the germline V gene, CDR1 is MNHNS and CDR2 is SASEGT. The CDR3 covers 15 residues. V lost 3 bases and J lost 2, with 11 bases in between. CDR3 nucleotides: TGTGCCAGCAGTGAGTCAGGGCTAGCTGGAAACACCATATATTTT. Its protein product is CASSESGLAGNTIYF.

In nucleotides, the CDR3 is TGTGCCTGGGGCCAAGACCGGGCGGGGGACACCATATATTTT. This encodes CAWGQDRAGDTIYF. V usage is TRBV30 and J usage is TRBJ1-3; D might be TRBD1 (5 bases). Trimming shortened V by 5 bases and J by 8 bases, and 19 bases separated the two germline ends. The CDR3 runs 14 residues. Germline CDR1 and CDR2: GTSNPN and SVGIG (reference sequence).

The chain has TRBV4-3 and TRBJ2-1; 9 bases are shared with TRBD1. CDR3 length equals 16 residues. The J segment lost 10 bases and the V segment lost 1 base, leaving 11 bases of the junction unmatched. CDR1 LGHNA and CDR2 YSLEER come from the germline V gene. CDR3 DNA sequence: TGCGCCAGCAGCCAAGTGGGGACAGGGCCCCAATCCGAGCAGTTCTTC. This sequence encodes CASSQVGTGPQSEQFF.

The gene calls are TRBV4-3 and TRBJ2-3, with TRBD1 as a possible D gene (6 bases). From germline, CDR1 is LGHNA and CDR2 YSLEER. Between the trimmed V and J ends, which lost 0 bases and 2 bases, there was a span of 12 bases. The CDR3 covers 16 residues. This chain's CDR3 is CASSQDPDRATDTQYF. The CDR3 DNA follows: TGCGCCAGCAGCCAAGATCCGGACAGAGCCACAGATACGCAGTATTTT.

V is TRBV6-5 and J is TRBJ2-3, with D possibly TRBD2 on 5 matching bases. This CDR3 contains 14 residues. Germline assignment: CDR1 MNHEY and CDR2 SVGAGI. Trimming stripped 8 bases from V and 4 bases from J, with 16 bases between. CDR3 loop: CASERVRGSDTQYF. The CDR3, as DNA: TGTGCCAGCGAACGGGTCCGGGGATCAGATACGCAGTATTTT.